This passage covers 12 T cell receptor beta chains from one sample sequenced in a study of blood T cells in healthy people across ages. The use of a sample-barcoded 5' primer and a J-beta primer mix characterized a second PCR of about 7 to 12 cycles. TCRdb independently ran MiXCR on the 5' RACE reads; one entry per CDR3 protein. The sample includes around 900,000 distinct CDR3 sequences, 51% of them seen just once. Sequenced sample: blood. All receptors come from an older woman in good health.

This clonotype was detected a few times. V is TRBV7-2 and J is TRBJ2-4; 7 bases map to TRBD2. V trimming: 8 bases; J trimming: 0 bases; junction bases outside the gene matches: 13. The germline V gene has CDR1 SGHTA and CDR2 FQGNSA. This CDR3 has 17 residues. CDR3 in amino acids: CASSIRGRIVAKNIQYF. The CDR3 nucleotides are TGTGCCAGCTCGATTCGCGGGAGAATCGTAGCCAAAAACATTCAGTACTTC.

The J gene is TRBJ2-1, the V gene TRBV4-2; TRBD2 matches at 7 bases. The CDR3 is 13 amino acids. The germline V gene has CDR1 LGHNA and CDR2 YNFKEQ. Losses at the gene ends were 3 bases for V and 5 bases for J; bases not matched to a gene: 1. The DNA of the CDR3 is TGTGCCAGCAGCCACCGGGGGGACAATGAGCAGTTCTTC. Translation gives CASSHRGDNEQFF.

The chain couples TRBV5-1 to TRBJ2-3, with D perhaps TRBD1 or TRBD2 (5 bases each). CDR3 length: 16 amino acids. Germline V CDR1 and CDR2: SGHRS, YFSETQ. The ends were cut back, 0 bases at V and 1 base at J, with 12 bases in the middle. In DNA, the CDR3 is TGCGCCAGCAGCTTGGCAGAGGGGCTGCGCACAGATACGCAGTATTTT. It codes for CASSLAEGLRTDTQYF.

This chain uses TRBV6-2 or TRBV6-3 with TRBJ2-4; 7 bases map to TRBD1. CDR3 size: 14 residues. Germline CDR1 and CDR2: MNHEY and SVGEGT. The junction had 3 bases not matched to a gene; V was cut back by 5 bases and J by 2 bases. CDR3 amino acids: CASSIGGSKNIQYF. CDR3 nucleotide sequence: TGTGCCAGCAGTATAGGGGGCTCCAAAAACATTCAGTACTTC.

The V gene is TRBV7-2, the J gene TRBJ2-5, with D possibly TRBD2 on 5 matching bases. Trimming took off 5 bases at V and 5 bases at J, with 15 bases between the two ends. This CDR3 is built from 14 residues. Germline V gene sequence: CDR1 SGHTA, CDR2 FQGNSA. The CDR3 region has the DNA TGTGCCAGCAGCCGCGCTTTCGGGGTCGAGACCCAGTACTTC. Translating it yields CASSRAFGVETQYF.

The gene calls are TRBV6-5 and TRBJ1-2; D remains unclear. Germline lookup yields CDR1 MNHEY and CDR2 SVGAGI. V was trimmed by 1 base and J by 5 bases, leaving 14 bases between them. CDR3 size: 15 residues. The CDR3 DNA sequence: TGTGCCAGCAGTTACTATATCGCTGGGCAGTATGGCTACACCTTC. Translated, it gives CASSYYIAGQYGYTF.

The V call is TRBV5-1, the J call TRBJ2-7; 9 bases align to TRBD1. Trimming took 0 bases from V and 6 from J; bases not matched to a gene: 10. The CDR3 is 16 residues long. Germline lookup yields CDR1 SGHRS and CDR2 YFSETQ. As DNA, the CDR3 is TGCGCCAGCAGCTTGGGTCTGGGGACAGGGTCGGCCGAGCAGTACTTC. It encodes CASSLGLGTGSAEQYF.

V usage is TRBV12-3 or TRBV12-4 and J usage is TRBJ2-7; D unresolved. The CDR3 runs 12 residues. V lost 6 bases and J 1 base, leaving 7 bases between the germline ends. In DNA, the CDR3 is TGTGCCAGCAGCCGGAGATCCTACGAGCAGTACTTC. Translation gives CASSRRSYEQYF.

J is TRBJ1-4 and V is TRBV4-3, with 8 bases aligning to TRBD1. Germline CDR1 LGHNA, CDR2 YSLEER. The CDR3 is 15 residues long. The trim removed 1 base at V and 7 bases at J, leaving 5 bases unmatched. Here the CDR3 reads CASSQVTGAGEKLFF. DNA for the CDR3: TGCGCCAGCAGCCAAGTGACAGGGGCGGGTGAAAAACTGTTTTTT.

The genes are TRBV12-3 or TRBV12-4 and TRBJ1-5, with TRBD1 matching 7 bases. The CDR3 has 13 residues. V lost 5 bases and J lost 7; bases outside the gene matches: 5. CDR3 coding DNA: TGTGCCAGCAGTACAGGGGAGGACCAGCCCCAGCATTTT. Translating it yields CASSTGEDQPQHF.

The V gene is TRBV7-2, the J gene TRBJ2-5; 9 nucleotides agree with TRBD2. The CDR3 has 15 residues. Trimming took 5 bases from V and 11 from J; bases not matched to a gene: 15. The germline V gene has CDR1 SGHTA and CDR2 FQGNSA. DNA for the CDR3: TGTGCCAGCAGCGGGTTCAGCGGGAGGAGGTATGAGCAGTACTTC. Amino acid sequence: CASSGFSGRRYEQYF.

The V call is TRBV19, the J call TRBJ2-3; maybe TRBD2 (5 bases). The CDR3 runs 15 residues. Per germline, CDR1 LNHDA and CDR2 SQIVND (reference sequence). V lost 7 bases to trimming and J lost 6 bases, with 20 bases between them. Here the CDR3 DNA reads TGTGCCAGTACCCCCGGTCCTTGGGAGCCGGATACGCAGTATTTT. Amino acid sequence: CASTPGPWEPDTQYF.